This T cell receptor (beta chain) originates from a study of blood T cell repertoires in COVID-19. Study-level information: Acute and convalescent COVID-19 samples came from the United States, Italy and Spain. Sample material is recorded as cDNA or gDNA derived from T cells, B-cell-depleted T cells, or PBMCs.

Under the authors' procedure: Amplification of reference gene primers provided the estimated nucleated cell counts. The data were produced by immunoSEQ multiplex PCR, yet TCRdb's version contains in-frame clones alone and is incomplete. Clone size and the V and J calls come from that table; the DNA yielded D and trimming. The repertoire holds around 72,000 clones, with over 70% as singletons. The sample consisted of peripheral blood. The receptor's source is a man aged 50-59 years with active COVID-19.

CDR3 sequence reads: CASSGRGSENSPLHF. CDR3 nucleotides: TGTGCCAGCAGCGGACGGGGAAGTGAAAATTCACCCCTCCACTTT. This rearrangement joins TRBV9 to TRBJ1-6, with unresolved D. The germline V and J ends were trimmed by 3 bases and 7 bases, with 14 bases remaining between them. This CDR3 is built from 15 residues. Germline V lookup: CDR1 SGDLS, CDR2 YYNGEE.